The 14 T cell receptor beta chains below were found in one sample sequenced in a study of response to subunit inactivated influenza vaccine. TCRdb re-derived calls from the RT-PCR reads in MiXCR, one entry per CDR3 protein. Here the sample spans about 500,000 distinct CDR3 sequences, 16% being singletons. Sequences were derived from CD4+ T cells sorted from PBMCs, sampled roughly 24 months after vaccination. The receptors come from a man between 45 and 75 years old who received an inactivated influenza vaccine.

In this sample, this clonotype turned up a few times. The genes are TRBV20-1 and TRBJ2-3; the D gene is possibly TRBD2 (5 bases). Germline CDR1 and CDR2: DFQATT and SNEGSKA (reference sequence). The ends were cut back, 5 bases at V and 1 base at J, with 13 bases in the middle. The CDR3 totals 14 residues. CDR3 nucleotide sequence: TGCAGTGCTGTACTAGTGATAGGCACAGATACGCAGTATTTT. It specifies CSAVLVIGTDTQYF.

In its sample, this clonotype was seen a few times. The J gene is TRBJ2-7, the V gene TRBV6-2 or TRBV6-3, with 11 bases matching TRBD2. The CDR3 extends over 15 amino acids. In germline, CDR1 is MNHEY, CDR2 SVGEGT. V gave up 7 bases and J gave up 2 bases; unmatched junction bases: 7. CDR3 amino acids: CASTPLGLAAYEQYF. CDR3 nucleotide sequence: TGTGCCAGCACCCCCCTGGGACTAGCGGCCTACGAGCAGTACTTC.

The V and J genes are TRBV6-5 and TRBJ2-7; D is tentatively TRBD1 or TRBD2 (5 bases each). Trimming shortened V by 8 bases and J by 0 bases, and 5 bases separated the two germline ends. The CDR3 covers 11 residues. The germline gives CDR1 MNHEY, CDR2 SVGAGI. In nucleotides, the CDR3 is TGTGCCAGCGGGACCTCCTACGAGCAGTACTTC. Protein sequence: CASGTSYEQYF.

This clonotype was detected a few times. The chain couples TRBV20-1 to TRBJ1-5; tentative D call: TRBD1 (6 bases). Trimming took off 2 bases at V and 4 bases at J, with 12 bases between the two ends. The germline CDR1 and CDR2 sequences are DFQATT and SNEGSKA (reference sequence). The CDR3 contains 14 residues. The CDR3 reads CSARRQGINQPQHF. In DNA form, the CDR3 reads TGCAGTGCTAGAAGGCAGGGGATTAATCAGCCCCAGCATTTT.

This rearrangement joins TRBV7-8 to TRBJ2-1, with TRBD2 identical over 8 bases. Germline V CDR1 and CDR2: SGHVS, FQNEAQ. There are 16 residues in the CDR3. The ends lost 5 bases at V and 8 bases at J; junction bases unmatched: 14. CDR3 bases: TGTGCCAGCAGCCGCAGAGGGACTAGTAAATCCGATGAGCAGTTCTTC. Translating gives CASSRRGTSKSDEQFF.

In its sample, this clonotype was seen a few times. The rearrangement links TRBV14 to TRBJ2-1; 7 bases fit TRBD2. This CDR3 has 16 amino acids. After removal of 5 bases from V and 0 bases from J, the junction contained 7 bases not matched to a gene. Germline lookup yields CDR1 SGHDN and CDR2 FVKESK. Here the CDR3 reads CASSRSGASSYNEQFF. For the CDR3, the DNA is TGTGCCAGCAGCAGAAGCGGGGCCAGCTCCTACAATGAGCAGTTCTTC.

This clonotype was detected only a few times. CDR3 coding DNA: TGTGCCAGCAGCTTGCAGGGGGAAAACACTGAAGCTTTCTTT. Amino acid sequence: CASSLQGENTEAFF. J is TRBJ1-1 and V is TRBV11-3; 7 bases fit TRBD1. This CDR3 is 14 amino acids long. The junction had 3 bases not matched to a gene; V was cut back by 3 bases and J by 2 bases. The germline V gene has CDR1 SGHNT and CDR2 YENEEA.

This clonotype was seen many times. The genes are TRBV7-2 and TRBJ2-3; no firm D call. The germline V and J ends were trimmed by 3 bases and 2 bases, with 6 bases remaining between them. Germline V lookup: CDR1 SGHTA, CDR2 FQGNSA. CDR3 length: 13 amino acids. In DNA form, the CDR3 reads TGTGCCAGCAGCTTGGGGTCCACAGATACGCAGTATTTT. Protein: CASSLGSTDTQYF. Together with reference TRBV7-2 and TRBJ2-3, the CDR3 gives the full variable domain: GAGVSQSPSNKVTEKGKDVELRCDPISGHTALYWYRQSLGQGLEFLIYFQGNSAPDKSGLPSDRFSAERTGGSVSTLTIQRTQQEDSAVYLCASSLGSTDTQYFGPGTRLTVL.

This clonotype was counted at least ten times. This chain connects TRBV20-1 to TRBJ2-1; D possibly corresponds to TRBD2 (6 bases). The germline gives CDR1 DFQATT, CDR2 SNEGSKA (reference sequence). This CDR3 region has 16 residues. The V end was cut by 5 bases, the J end by 3 bases, with 20 bases between. CDR3 coding DNA: TGCAGTGCTGACACCGATTTAGCGGAGTACTACAATGAGCAGTTCTTC. Its protein product is CSADTDLAEYYNEQFF.

This clonotype was detected many times. This chain joins TRBV3-1 and TRBJ1-1; D is possibly TRBD1 (5 bases). The CDR3 spans 15 residues. CDR1 is LGHDT and CDR2 is YNNKEL in the germline V gene (reference sequence). V gave up 0 bases and J gave up 1 base, with 9 bases separating them. This CDR3 is CASSQDGAGNTEAFF. The DNA of the CDR3 is TGTGCCAGCAGCCAAGATGGGGCAGGGAACACTGAAGCTTTCTTT.

This clonotype was picked up many times. J is TRBJ2-3 and V is TRBV11-2; D is undetermined. This CDR3 is 15 amino acids long. The V gene's germline CDR1 is SGHAT and CDR2 FQNNGV. V lost 0 bases, J lost 4 bases, and 11 bases lay in between. The CDR3 DNA follows: TGTGCCAGCAGCTTAGATCTCGGGTTTGCAGATACGCAGTATTTT. Protein: CASSLDLGFADTQYF.

This clonotype has just a few counts. The V gene is TRBV5-5, the J gene TRBJ1-5, with a possible D match to TRBD1 (5 bases). V lost 2 bases and J lost 1, with 10 bases in between. The CDR3 is 15 residues long. Germline values: CDR1 SGHKS, CDR2 YYEKEE (reference sequence). DNA of the CDR3: TGTGCCAGCAGCTTCCAGCAGGGAAGCAATCAGCCCCAGCATTTT. Amino acid sequence: CASSFQQGSNQPQHF.

This clonotype has only a few counts. CDR3 amino acids: CASSVATGASGREEQFF. DNA for the CDR3: TGTGCCAGCAGCGTAGCTACGGGCGCTAGCGGGAGGGAGGAGCAGTTCTTC. The chain employs TRBV9 and TRBJ2-1, with 12 bases identical to TRBD2. The germline V gene encodes CDR1 SGDLS and CDR2 YYNGEE. The ends lost 0 bases at V and 10 bases at J; junction bases unmatched: 11. This CDR3 has 17 residues.

The CDR3 region has the DNA TGCAGTGCTAGAGATCCTGCCACCCTCAATCAGCCCCAGCATTTT. It is translated as CSARDPATLNQPQHF. The chain has TRBV20-1 and TRBJ1-5, with unresolved D. Trimming pared 0 bases from V and 3 bases from J, leaving 12 bases between. The V gene's germline CDR1 is DFQATT and CDR2 SNEGSKA (reference sequence). The CDR3 is 15 amino acids.